This TCR beta chain was identified during a study of tissue T cells after allogeneic stem cell transplantation. Sequencing was performed with immunoSEQ multiplex PCR; in TCRdb, only in-frame clones are kept and a portion is missing. The sample holds approximately 4,200 clones, 50% seen once. The sample's time point: mouse harvest day 7 after allogeneic transplant. Tail vein injection delivered 10^7 T-cell-depleted bone marrow cells and 10^6 splenic CD5+ T cells. The germline CDR1 and CDR2 sequences are SGHSN and HYEKVE. The CDR3 sequence is 14 residues long. V trimming: 4 bases; J trimming: 3 bases; junction bases outside the gene matches: 2. Study-level points and caveats: Tissue-detected TCR repertoire was only partly captured by blood and spleen T cells. Shared clones across patients were few; motif clustering revealed tissue-specific shared signatures. This small cohort was clinically heterogeneous, and sampling depth was a limitation. Anatomically similar tissues had similar TCR repertoires within each patient.

With respect to this clone: Its matching antigen is unknown. Genes and germline are mouse. The read terminates 1 residue ahead of where the CDR3 ends, so the germline J gene completes it.

J is TRBJ2-1 and V is TRBV12-1; 10 bases are a match to TRBD2. Specimen: lymph node tissue. This TCR was sampled from a female BALB/c mouse given C57BL/6 T cells with graft-versus-host disease after an allogeneic hematopoietic cell transplant. CDR3 sequence: CASSRTGGYAEQFF. CDR3 bases read: TGTGCCAGCTCCCGGACTGGGGGCTATGCTGAGCAGTTC.